This is a list of T cell receptor beta chains from one sample in a study of vaccination and CD4 T cells after COVID-19. TCRdb reprocessed the PCR reads with MiXCR, giving one entry per CDR3 protein. The sample has tens of thousands of distinct CDR3 sequences, about 49% seen once. The specimen comprised CD4+ T cells from blood, sampled about 7 months after SARS-CoV-2 vaccination. The source is a human donor who had recovered from COVID-19. CDR3s include the opening cysteine and the closing phenylalanine or tryptophan. A D gene is named only where the DNA matches it firmly. The size entry is marked missing in some rows and otherwise reads once, few, many or a size class.

size	D	V	J	DNA	CDR3
few	TRBD1	TRBV20-1	TRBJ2-7	TGCAGTGCTAGAGATCGGGACAGGTGGTACGAGCAGTACTTC	CSARDRDRWYEQYF
few	.	TRBV21-1	TRBJ2-2	TGTGCCAGCAGCAAAGAGGGCGGGAGTGGCACCGGGGAGCTGTTTTTT	CASSKEGGSGTGELFF
.	.	TRBV19	TRBJ1-1	TGTGCCAGTAGAGGAGACAGGCGTGAAGCTTTCTTT	CASRGDRREAFF
few	TRBD1	TRBV7-9	TRBJ1-1	TGTGCCAGCAGCCCGACGACAGGGAGCAGCACTGAAGCTTTCTTT	CASSPTTGSSTEAFF
.	TRBD1	TRBV23-1	TRBJ2-7	TGCGCCAGCAGTCAATCCGCGACAGGGGGCAGCCACGAGCAGTACTTC	CASSQSATGGSHEQYF
.	.	TRBV20-1	TRBJ1-6	TGCAGTGCTGGAGGGACCGAAACATCACCCCTCCACTTT	CSAGGTETSPLHF
.	TRBD1	TRBV28	TRBJ1-5	TGTGCCAGCAGATTGTCGGGACAGCCTTACAATCAGCCCCAGCATTTT	CASRLSGQPYNQPQHF
once	TRBD1	TRBV25-1	TRBJ1-3	TGTGCCAGCAGTGCCAGGGGGCCAGGAAACACCATATATTTT	CASSARGPGNTIYF
.	.	TRBV6-5	TRBJ2-7	TGTGCCAGCAGTTACTTTCCTAACAGCGAGTACGAGCAGTACTTC	CASSYFPNSEYEQYF
.	TRBD1	TRBV15	TRBJ1-1	TGTGCCACCAGCAGGAACAGGGGACACGATGAAGCTTTCTTT	CATSRNRGHDEAFF
.	.	TRBV11-3	TRBJ1-6	TGTGCCAGCAGCGCGGACGGAAATTCACCCCTCCACTTT	CASSADGNSPLHF
.	.	TRBV5-1	TRBJ2-5	TGCGCCAGCGGCCCGTACCAAGAGACCCAGTACTTC	CASGPYQETQYF
.	.	TRBV6-1	TRBJ1-2	TGTGCCAGCAGGCTCTCGTCGGCTAACTATGGCTACACCTTC	CASRLSSANYGYTF
.	.	TRBV7-6	TRBJ1-3	TGTGCCAGCAGCTCCCAAGGCGGCTCTGGAAACACCATATATTTT	CASSSQGGSGNTIYF
.	.	TRBV21-1	TRBJ2-1	TGTGCCAGTGGGGGGGTTGTAGCGGGAGTGAACAATGAGCAGTTCTTC	CASGGVVAGVNNEQFF
few	.	TRBV20-1	TRBJ1-2	TGCAGTGCTAGAGCCACAGGGAACTATGGCTACACCTTC	CSARATGNYGYTF
.	TRBD2	TRBV6-1	TRBJ2-3	TGTGCCACCAATTCCGGGCGGCTAGCGGGAGCTGGGACAGATACGCAGTATTTT	CATNSGRLAGAGTDTQYF
.	TRBD2	TRBV7-9	TRBJ2-6	TGTGCCAGCAGGCGGGAGGGAACATCTCCAGGGGCTGGGGCCAACGTCCTGACTTTC	CASRREGTSPGAGANVLTF
.	.	TRBV27	TRBJ1-6	TGTGCCAGCAGTTTATTACAGGGTGTAACTTCACCCCTCCACTTT	CASSLLQGVTSPLHF
few	.	TRBV20-1	TRBJ1-1	TGCAGTGCTAGTCGAGGTGGAATGAACACTGAAGCTTTCTTT	CSASRGGMNTEAFF
once	.	TRBV28	TRBJ2-1	TGTGCCAGCAGCTCAAATTCAGCTATCTACAATGAGCAGTTCTTC	CASSSNSAIYNEQFF